This passage covers 18 T cell receptor beta chains from one sample sequenced in a study of OX40 agonist ivuxolimab in advanced cancers. The protocol was immunoSEQ multiplex PCR, while the TCRdb copy is restricted to in-frame clones and leaves out a portion. The table records over 60,000 clones, 80% to 90% of them present only once. Sequenced material: CD4+ or CD8+ T cells sorted from blood, taken in a trial of the OX40 agonist ivuxolimab. These receptors were taken from an adult with an advanced solid tumor such as melanoma, head and neck, liver or kidney cancer.

This clone appeared a few times. V gene TRBV12-5 combines with J gene TRBJ2-7; 8 nucleotides align to TRBD1. Germline assignment: CDR1 LGHNT and CDR2 FRNRAP. This CDR3 is 17 amino acids long. Trimming removed 2 bases from V and 2 bases from J; junction bases left unmatched: 11. CDR3 sequence: CASGLSPGQGVAYEQYF. The CDR3, as DNA: TGTGCTAGTGGTTTGTCGCCTGGACAGGGTGTCGCCTACGAGCAGTACTTC.

The J gene is TRBJ1-1, the V gene TRBV11-2, with D maybe TRBD1 (5 bases). This CDR3 spans 13 amino acids. Per the germline V gene, CDR1 is SGHAT and CDR2 is FQNNGV. V was clipped by 1 base and J by 10 bases, with 13 bases between them. The CDR3 reads CASSLGRGILAFF. As DNA, the CDR3 is TGTGCCAGCAGCTTAGGTCGGGGCATTCTAGCTTTCTTT.

This chain connects TRBV27 to TRBJ1-4; no firm D call. The CDR3 is 13 residues long. Per germline, CDR1 MNHEY and CDR2 SMNVEV (reference sequence). Trimming cost V 6 bases and J 8 bases, with 13 bases left between them. CDR3 nucleotide sequence: TGTGCCAGCAGGTTTGGACCTCGGGAAAAACTGTTTTTT. Amino acid sequence: CASRFGPREKLFF.

The CDR3 nucleotides read TGTGCCAGCAGTTACCGTCCCAGAAGTGGGTACTACGAGCAGTACTTC. Its protein product is CASSYRPRSGYYEQYF. The chain employs TRBV6-5 and TRBJ2-7; no clear D gene. CDR1 MNHEY and CDR2 SVGAGI come from the germline V gene. With 2 bases removed from V and 3 bases from J, the gap between germline ends came to 17 bases. The CDR3 is 16 amino acids.

The rearrangement joins TRBV18 to TRBJ2-7; D perhaps matches TRBD1 (6 bases). V dropped 0 bases and J dropped 5 bases, with 11 bases sitting between them. From germline, CDR1 is KGHSH and CDR2 LQKENI. There are 14 residues in the CDR3. For the CDR3, the DNA is TGTGCCAGCTCACCACCGAACAGGGCCGACGAGCAGTACTTC. This gives the protein CASSPPNRADEQYF.

Concerning this clone: A read error may account for a junction end that differs from germline. J is TRBJ2-5 and V is TRBV7-2, with a possible D match to TRBD2 (6 bases). Germline V lookup: CDR1 SGHTA, CDR2 FQGNSA. The CDR3 has 14 amino acids. CDR3 sequence (DNA): TGTGCCAGCAGCCTAGCGCCCACGGTGAGAACCCAGTACTTC. Its protein product is CASSLAPTVRTQYF.

In its sample, this clone ranks as medium-sized. This chain links TRBV19 with TRBJ2-1, with TRBD2 matching over 7 bases. Germline CDR1 reads LNHDA; CDR2 reads SQIVND (reference sequence). The CDR3 runs 15 residues. The trim removed 5 bases at V and 1 base at J, leaving 5 bases unmatched. CDR3 DNA: TGTGCCAGTAGTGGTCTAGCGGCTTCCTACAATGAGCAGTTCTTC. The encoded protein is CASSGLAASYNEQFF.

Points on this clone: Other DNA sequences within the sample encode an identical CDR3. The V and J genes are TRBV9 and TRBJ2-7; no clear D. CDR1 SGDLS and CDR2 YYNGEE come from the germline V gene. The length of the CDR3 is 15 residues. Trimming pared 4 bases from V and 1 base from J, leaving 15 bases between. CDR3 bases: TGTGCCAGCAGCCCCCGGACCACCCAATCCTACGAGCAGTACTTC. This translates into CASSPRTTQSYEQYF. The full variable domain, its missing parts supplied by reference TRBV9 and TRBJ2-7, is DSGVTQTPKHLITATGQRVTLRCSPRSGDLSVYWYQQSLDQGLQFLIQYYNGEERAKGNILERFSAQQFPDLHSELNLSSLELGDSALYFCASSPRTTQSYEQYFGPGTRLTVT.

The chain employs TRBV5-1 and TRBJ2-7; 8 bases fit TRBD2. CDR1 and CDR2 from the germline V gene are SGHRS and YFSETQ. V lost 0 bases to trimming and J lost 4 bases; unmatched junction nucleotides: 9. The CDR3 extends over 16 amino acids. In DNA form, the CDR3 reads TGCGCCAGCAGCTTGGCCGGCCTAGCGGGCCCGTACGAGCAGTACTTC. Translation: CASSLAGLAGPYEQYF.

The gene calls are TRBV7-6 and TRBJ2-1, with D maybe TRBD2 (6 bases). Trimming pared 2 bases from V and 8 bases from J, leaving 16 bases between. CDR3 size: 15 residues. CDR1 and CDR2 from the germline V gene are SGHVS and FNYEAQ. The CDR3 coding sequence is TGTGCCAGCAGCTTAATGGTACGGGAGATGGATGAGCAGTTCTTC. Translation: CASSLMVREMDEQFF.

The rearrangement joins TRBV6-6 to TRBJ1-5; D unresolved. This CDR3 has 12 amino acids. The V gene's germline CDR1 is MNHNY and CDR2 SVGAGI (reference sequence). The ends were cut back, 6 bases at V and 7 bases at J, with 10 bases in the middle. CDR3 protein: CASSREGQPQHF. CDR3 nucleotide sequence: TGTGCCAGCAGCCGGGAGGGCCAGCCCCAGCATTTT.

The CDR3: CASSLVRFGLAGAKNIQYF. Here the CDR3 DNA reads TGTGCCAGCAGTTTGGTTCGGTTTGGGCTAGCGGGGGCCAAAAACATTCAGTACTTC. V and J are TRBV28 and TRBJ2-4; 9 bases match TRBD2. Germline assignment: CDR1 MDHEN and CDR2 SYDVKM. V shed 3 bases, J shed 1 base, and the junction held 13 bases outside the gene matches. CDR3 length equals 19 residues.

The J gene is TRBJ2-1, the V gene TRBV18; TRBD1 aligns across 7 bases. Germline CDR1 reads KGHSH; CDR2 reads LQKENI. The V gene end was trimmed by 6 bases and the J gene end by 3 bases; junction bases not matched to a gene: 8. This CDR3 has 15 amino acids. The CDR3 reads CASSFSGQNYNEQFF. CDR3 bases: TGTGCCAGCTCTTTTTCGGGACAGAACTACAATGAGCAGTTCTTC.

This chain joins TRBV11-3 and TRBJ2-2; 14 bases line up with TRBD2. The J segment lost 0 bases and the V segment lost 5 bases, leaving 8 bases of the junction unmatched. The CDR3 sequence is 19 residues long. Germline loops: CDR1 SGHNT, CDR2 YENEEA. For the CDR3, the DNA is TGTGCCAGCAGCCCCATAGGACTAGCGGGAGGCACGAACACCGGGGAGCTGTTTTTT. This encodes CASSPIGLAGGTNTGELFF.

This chain joins TRBV6-5 and TRBJ1-3; D is undetermined. The CDR3 runs to 14 residues. V was shortened by 3 bases and J by 0 bases, with 6 bases between the two germline ends. CDR1 is MNHEY, CDR2 SVGAGI, per germline. This chain's CDR3 is CASSYESSGNTIYF. The CDR3 DNA reads TGTGCCAGCAGTTATGAGTCCTCTGGAAACACCATATATTTT.

The V call is TRBV7-2, the J call TRBJ2-7; no clear D gene. The V and J ends lost 2 bases and 2 bases respectively, with 10 bases between them. CDR1 and CDR2 (germline): SGHTA, FQGNSA. The CDR3 runs to 14 residues. The CDR3: CASSLWAQTYEQYF. The CDR3 coding sequence is TGTGCCAGCAGCTTATGGGCACAGACCTACGAGCAGTACTTC.

This clone was seen more than once but under ten times. The chain has TRBV2 and TRBJ2-2, with unresolved D. Germline values: CDR1 SNHLY, CDR2 FYNNEI. V shed 7 bases and J shed 2 bases, with 11 bases lying between them. The CDR3 spans 14 residues. The CDR3 here is CASIEDPNTGELFF. The CDR3 DNA is TGTGCCAGCATCGAGGACCCAAACACCGGGGAGCTGTTTTTT.

The rearrangement links TRBV7-6 to TRBJ2-1; possible D gene TRBD2, 6 bases. The germline V and J ends were trimmed by 5 bases and 7 bases, with 15 bases remaining between them. The CDR3 contains 14 residues. Germline V lookup: CDR1 SGHVS, CDR2 FNYEAQ. CDR3 sequence: CASSPPGVRNEQFF. CDR3 coding DNA: TGTGCCAGCAGCCCTCCGGGAGTCAGGAATGAGCAGTTCTTC.